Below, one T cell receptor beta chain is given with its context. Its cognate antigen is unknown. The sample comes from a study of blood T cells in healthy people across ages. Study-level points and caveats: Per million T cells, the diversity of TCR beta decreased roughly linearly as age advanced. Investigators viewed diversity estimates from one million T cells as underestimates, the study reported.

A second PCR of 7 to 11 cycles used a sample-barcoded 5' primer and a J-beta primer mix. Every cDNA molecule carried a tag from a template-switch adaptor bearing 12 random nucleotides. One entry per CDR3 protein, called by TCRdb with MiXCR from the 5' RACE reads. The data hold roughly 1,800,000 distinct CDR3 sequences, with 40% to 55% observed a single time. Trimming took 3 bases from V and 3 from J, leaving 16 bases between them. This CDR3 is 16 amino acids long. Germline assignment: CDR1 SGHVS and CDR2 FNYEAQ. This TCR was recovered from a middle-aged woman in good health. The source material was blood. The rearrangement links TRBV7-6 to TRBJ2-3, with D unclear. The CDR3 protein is CASSFRSVQKTDTQYF. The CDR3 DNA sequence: TGTGCCAGCAGCTTTAGATCCGTACAGAAGACAGATACGCAGTATTTT. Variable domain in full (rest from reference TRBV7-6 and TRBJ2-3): GAGVSQSPRYKVTKRGQDVALRCDPISGHVSLYWYRQALGQGPEFLTYFNYEAQQDKSGLPNDRFSAERPEGSISTLTIQRTEQRDSAMYRCASSFRSVQKTDTQYFGPGTRLTVL.